This T cell receptor (beta chain) came from a study of T cell repertoires in cytomegalovirus infection. The wider study: Signatures in public TCR beta sequences pointed to both CMV infection and matching HLA type.

CDR3 size: 15 residues. Per the germline V gene, CDR1 is SGHVS and CDR2 is FNYEAQ. The V gene lost 5 bases and the J gene lost 1 base, with 12 bases spanning the gap. Using its own MiXCR run on the reads, TCRdb lists one record per CDR3 protein. The sample contains about 360,000 distinct CDR3 sequences, less than 20% of which appear only once. The sample holds many counts of this clonotype. The antigen is undetermined. Study-wide results and limits: There were carriers of CMV plus the relevant HLA, and cumulative public TCR beta family frequency identified them.

The chain joins TRBV7-6 to TRBJ1-3; D is undetermined. The sequencing sample was made of PBMCs. The origin of this receptor is a human donor in good health (CMV status not recorded). Some clones in this sample may be carry-over from other donors' samples. The CDR3, as DNA: TGTGCCAGCAGCGACCGACAAATGTCTGGAAACACCATATATTTT. Its translation is CASSDRQMSGNTIYF.